Presented here are 29 T cell receptor beta chains from one specimen sequenced in a study of T-cell reconstitution after alpha-beta-depleted transplantation in children. Unique molecular identifiers were built into the TCRbeta library. One entry per CDR3 protein, called by TCRdb with MiXCR from the PCR reads. The table records some 490,000 distinct CDR3 sequences, about an eighth of them present only once. Sequenced here: PBMCs from the stem cell graft donor, sampled from the stem cell graft. The receptors come from a human donor who donated a stem cell graft to a child with combined immunodeficiency.

The chain has TRBV20-1 and TRBJ2-7; D is perhaps TRBD1 or TRBD2 (5 bases each). This CDR3 has 14 residues. Germline loops: CDR1 DFQATT, CDR2 SNEGSKA (reference sequence). Between the trimmed V and J ends, which lost 5 bases and 1 base, there was a span of 15 bases. The CDR3 sequence: CSAWDGTSSYEQYF. The CDR3, as DNA: TGCAGTGCTTGGGACGGGACGAGTTCCTACGAGCAGTACTTC.

This chain uses TRBV12-3 or TRBV12-4 with TRBJ1-5; D may be TRBD1 (5 bases). V was pared by 7 bases and J by 4 bases, with 14 bases between. The CDR3 sequence is 14 residues long. CDR3 loop: CASTYRMTNQPQHF. The CDR3 DNA sequence: TGTGCCAGCACCTACAGGATGACTAATCAGCCCCAGCATTTT.

V gene TRBV7-3 combines with J gene TRBJ1-1; D is uncertain. The CDR3 consists of 16 residues. V was trimmed by 1 base and J by 0 bases, leaving 12 bases between them. Per the germline V gene, CDR1 is SGHTA and CDR2 is FQGTGA. CDR3 DNA sequence: TGTGCCAGCAGCTTAAGTCCGCAGACATTGAACACTGAAGCTTTCTTT. Its protein product is CASSLSPQTLNTEAFF.

This chain joins TRBV5-1 and TRBJ2-7; TRBD1 might be the D (7 bases). Trimming shortened V by 0 bases and J by 9 bases, and 19 bases separated the two germline ends. From germline, CDR1 is SGHRS and CDR2 YFSETQ. The CDR3 runs 15 residues. The CDR3 nucleotides are TGCGCCAGCAGCTTGGAAGGAGGGGGCGCCGTACGGCAGTACTTC. Protein sequence: CASSLEGGGAVRQYF.

This clonotype was recorded a few times. The chain combines TRBV7-3 with TRBJ1-1, with D unresolved. Germline lookup yields CDR1 SGHTA and CDR2 FQGTGA. CDR3 size: 13 residues. Trimming took off 5 bases at V and 1 base at J, with 8 bases between the two ends. The CDR3 sequence is CASSPLGNTEAFF. The CDR3 bases are TGTGCCAGCAGCCCGTTGGGGAACACTGAAGCTTTCTTT.

This rearrangement joins TRBV12-3 or TRBV12-4 to TRBJ2-3; D gene uncertain. The V gene lost 5 bases and the J gene lost 0 bases, with 9 bases spanning the gap. This CDR3 comprises 14 residues. CDR3 bases: TGTGCCAGCAGTGCACAGACTAGCACAGATACGCAGTATTTT. It codes for CASSAQTSTDTQYF.

The table lists this clonotype with a few counts. The chain links TRBV11-3 to TRBJ2-5; 8 bases fit TRBD2. CDR3 length equals 17 residues. Germline lookup yields CDR1 SGHNT and CDR2 YENEEA. The V and J ends lost 4 bases and 0 bases, in that order; junction bases with no gene match: 10. In DNA form, the CDR3 reads TGTGCCAGCAGCTCCTCCTTCAGCGGGAGATACCAAGAGACCCAGTACTTC. Protein sequence: CASSSSFSGRYQETQYF.

This clonotype was seen many times. V is TRBV7-9 and J is TRBJ2-1; D could derive from TRBD1 or TRBD2 (5 bases each). V lost 0 bases, J lost 7 bases, and 10 bases lay in between. The germline CDR1 and CDR2 sequences are SEHNR and FQNEAQ (reference sequence). The CDR3 consists of 14 residues. The CDR3 region is CASSLARGSNEQFF. CDR3 bases: TGTGCCAGCAGCTTAGCGAGGGGTTCGAATGAGCAGTTCTTC.

This chain connects TRBV9 to TRBJ2-7; D uncertain. The length of the CDR3 is 15 residues. The V and J ends lost 0 bases and 5 bases respectively, with 15 bases between them. The germline V gene has CDR1 SGDLS and CDR2 YYNGEE. CDR3 in amino acids: CASSVVGSEYHEQYF. CDR3 DNA sequence: TGTGCCAGCAGCGTAGTAGGCTCAGAGTACCACGAGCAGTACTTC.

The V gene is TRBV29-1, the J gene TRBJ2-1, with TRBD2 matching over 11 bases. In germline, CDR1 is SQVTM, CDR2 ANQGSEA. The J segment lost 7 bases and the V segment lost 8 bases, leaving 10 bases of the junction unmatched. The CDR3 is 14 amino acids. CDR3 residues: CSINSGRVRNEQFF. CDR3 sequence (DNA): TGCAGCATAAATAGCGGGAGGGTACGGAATGAGCAGTTCTTC.

V is TRBV24-1 and J is TRBJ2-1; 7 positions agree with TRBD2. V lost 1 base, J lost 2 bases, and 7 bases stayed unmatched. The CDR3 runs to 17 residues. CDR1 and CDR2 (germline): KGHDR, SFDVKD. In nucleotides, the CDR3 is TGTGCCACCAGTGATTTAAGGCTAGCGGACCCCTACAATGAGCAGTTCTTC. Encoded protein: CATSDLRLADPYNEQFF.

This clonotype has a count of ten or more. This rearrangement joins TRBV29-1 to TRBJ2-1, with a possible D match to TRBD2 (5 bases). V was shortened by 4 bases and J by 8 bases, with 9 bases between the two germline ends. Germline lookup yields CDR1 SQVTM and CDR2 ANQGSEA. CDR3 length: 11 amino acids. The CDR3 sequence: CSVVEGYEQFF. The CDR3 nucleotides read TGCAGCGTTGTAGAGGGATATGAGCAGTTCTTC.

In its sample, this clonotype was seen a few times. The CDR3 nucleotides are TGTGCCACCCAAAGTCCCAACACAGATACGCAGTATTTT. Translated, it gives CATQSPNTDTQYF. The rearrangement links TRBV24-1 to TRBJ2-3; D remains ambiguous. Deletions cut 9 bases from V and 2 bases from J, with 11 bases between. The CDR3 sequence is 13 residues long. Germline-derived CDR1 and CDR2 are KGHDR and SFDVKD.

At least ten counts were recorded for this clonotype. The chain uses TRBV20-1 and TRBJ2-1; 7 bases line up with TRBD1. With 5 bases clipped from V and 5 bases from J, the junction kept 9 bases outside the gene matches. This CDR3 is 14 amino acids long. Germline assignment: CDR1 DFQATT and CDR2 SNEGSKA (reference sequence). The CDR3 loop reads CSAPRQGSNNEQFF. The CDR3, as DNA: TGCAGTGCTCCCAGACAGGGTTCGAACAATGAGCAGTTCTTC.

This clonotype came up many times. V is TRBV20-1 and J is TRBJ2-5; D gene unclear. The CDR3 spans 11 residues. Between the trimmed V and J ends, which lost 4 bases and 3 bases, there was a span of 6 bases. The V gene's germline CDR1 is DFQATT and CDR2 SNEGSKA (reference sequence). The CDR3 loop is CSATQKETQYF. In DNA form, the CDR3 reads TGCAGTGCTACCCAGAAAGAGACCCAGTACTTC.

The chain combines TRBV5-1 with TRBJ1-3; unclear D gene. The CDR3 extends over 16 amino acids. The germline CDR1 and CDR2 sequences are SGHRS and YFSETQ. Trimming removed 0 bases at V and 2 bases at J, with 12 bases between. CDR3 residues: CASSLALVSTGNTIYF. The CDR3 DNA reads TGCGCCAGCAGCTTGGCCCTAGTCAGCACTGGAAACACCATATATTTT.

The V call is TRBV5-1, the J call TRBJ2-1; 9 positions match TRBD1. CDR3 size: 15 residues. Germline values: CDR1 SGHRS, CDR2 YFSETQ. V was pared by 4 bases and J by 6 bases, with 8 bases of the junction left unmatched. The CDR3, as DNA: TGCGCCAGCAGCACCGGACAGGGGACCCTCAATGAGCAGTTCTTC. Its protein is CASSTGQGTLNEQFF.

This clonotype came up a few times. The rearrangement joins TRBV7-9 to TRBJ2-5; possible D gene TRBD2, 6 bases. Per germline, CDR1 SEHNR and CDR2 FQNEAQ (reference sequence). V was trimmed by 4 bases and J by 3 bases, leaving 18 bases between them. The CDR3 length is 16 residues. CDR3 bases: TGTGCCAGCAGCTCGTTCGGGACTCCGAGGGAAGAGACCCAGTACTTC. Amino acid sequence: CASSSFGTPREETQYF.

About this clonotype: The CDR3 does not end in the conserved phenylalanine or tryptophan, so this is likely a read error. This chain uses TRBV14 with TRBJ1-5; 7 positions agree with TRBD1. The CDR3 contains 16 residues. Germline lookup yields CDR1 SGHDN and CDR2 FVKESK. With V trimmed by 3 bases and J by 5 bases, 10 bases remained unmatched. The CDR3 loop is CASSHHRGHADQPQHC. The CDR3 DNA reads as TGTGCCAGCAGCCACCACAGGGGCCATGCGGATCAGCCCCAGCATTGT.

On this clonotype: Compared with germline, one end of the junction differs, possibly owing to a read error. The V gene is TRBV19, the J gene TRBJ2-3, with D hard to call. The germline V gene has CDR1 LNHDA and CDR2 SQIVND (reference sequence). This CDR3 has 12 residues. The CDR3 DNA sequence: TGCGCCAGTAGTATAAGATCAGATACGCAGTATTTT. Protein sequence: CASSIRSDTQYF.

The CDR3 sequence: CASSRAGTQNTEAFF. CDR3 DNA: TGTGCCAGTAGTCGAGCCGGGACACAGAACACTGAAGCTTTCTTT. V and J are TRBV19 and TRBJ1-1; D perhaps matches TRBD1 (6 bases). Germline V lookup: CDR1 LNHDA, CDR2 SQIVND (reference sequence). The V gene lost 5 bases and the J gene lost 1 base, with 14 bases spanning the gap. This CDR3 comprises 15 residues. Variable domain in full (rest from reference TRBV19 and TRBJ1-1): DGGITQSPKYLFRKEGQNVTLSCEQNLNHDAMYWYRQDPGQGLRLIYYSQIVNDFQKGDIAEGYSVSREKKESFPLTVTSAQKNPTAFYLCASSRAGTQNTEAFFGQGTRLTVV.

CDR3 sequence: CASSEREGPKNIQYF. The CDR3 region has the DNA TGCGCCAGCAGCGAGCGGGAGGGCCCCAAAAACATTCAGTACTTC. The chain links TRBV5-1 to TRBJ2-4, with 10 bases fitting TRBD2. The CDR3 has 15 residues. V shed 4 bases, J shed 2 bases, and the junction held 3 bases outside the gene matches. Germline V lookup: CDR1 SGHRS, CDR2 YFSETQ. Combining the CDR3 with reference TRBV5-1 and TRBJ2-4 gives the whole variable domain KAGVTQTPRYLIKTRGQQVTLSCSPISGHRSVSWYQQTPGQGLQFLFEYFSETQRNKGNFPGRFSGRQFSNSRSEMNVSTLELGDSALYLCASSEREGPKNIQYFGAGTRLSVL.

This clonotype came up a few times. J is TRBJ2-2 and V is TRBV5-1; weak D call: TRBD2 (5 bases). Germline loops: CDR1 SGHRS, CDR2 YFSETQ. The CDR3 loop spans 13 amino acids. V was shortened by 2 bases and J by 3 bases, with 5 bases between the two germline ends. As DNA, the CDR3 is TGCGCCAGCAGCTTCGGGGACACCGGGGAGCTGTTTTTT. Amino acids: CASSFGDTGELFF.

This chain links TRBV7-8 with TRBJ1-5, with TRBD1 matching over 9 bases. The CDR3 runs 14 residues. CDR1 is SGHVS, CDR2 FQNEAQ, per germline. V shed 6 bases, J shed 3 bases, and the junction held 3 bases outside the gene matches. Here the CDR3 reads CASRGTGSNQPQHF. CDR3 nucleotide sequence: TGTGCCAGCAGGGGGACAGGGTCCAATCAGCCCCAGCATTTT. Filled out from reference TRBV7-8 and TRBJ1-5, the complete variable domain reads GAGVSQSPRYKVAKRGQDVALRCDPISGHVSLFWYQQALGQGPEFLTYFQNEAQLDKSGLPSDRFFAERPEGSVSTLKIQRTQQEDSAVYLCASRGTGSNQPQHFGDGTRLSIL.

CDR3 DNA sequence: TGCGCCAGCAGCCCGAGTGGGGGGACAGACTACGAGCAGTACTTC. Protein sequence: CASSPSGGTDYEQYF. The J gene is TRBJ2-7, the V gene TRBV5-1; a weak D match, TRBD1 (7 bases). Germline V gives CDR1 SGHRS, CDR2 YFSETQ. Trimming cost V 4 bases and J 3 bases, with 17 bases left between them. This CDR3 has 15 residues.

The gene calls are TRBV5-6 and TRBJ2-7; the D gene is possibly TRBD2 (5 bases). This CDR3 contains 15 residues. Germline loops: CDR1 SGHDT, CDR2 YYEEEE. V was cut by 0 bases and J by 0 bases, with 10 bases left in between. This chain's CDR3 is CASSLGREFSYEQYF. CDR3 in DNA: TGTGCCAGCAGCTTGGGAAGGGAGTTCTCCTACGAGCAGTACTTC.

The chain carries TRBV6-2 or TRBV6-3 and TRBJ2-3; D is unclear. The V end lost 4 bases, the J end lost 4 bases, and 9 bases lay between the germline ends. Germline CDR1 reads MNHEY; CDR2 reads SVGEGT. The CDR3 has 13 residues. The CDR3 loop reads CASSSGVPDTQYF. The DNA for the CDR3 is TGTGCCAGCAGTTCTGGCGTTCCAGATACGCAGTATTTT.

This rearrangement joins TRBV25-1 to TRBJ2-5; TRBD2 aligns across 10 bases. The V gene's germline CDR1 is MGHDK and CDR2 SYGVNS. The CDR3 sequence is 21 residues long. With V trimmed by 2 bases and J by 1 base, 19 bases remained unmatched. The CDR3 nucleotides read TGTGCCAGCAGTGAAAATAACCCGACTAGCGGGCCTTTGGGCCTCCAAGAGACCCAGTACTTC. Translated, it gives CASSENNPTSGPLGLQETQYF.

This clonotype was detected ten times or more. CDR3 protein: CASSYSGDGEASNEQFF. Here the CDR3 DNA reads TGTGCCAGCAGTTACTCGGGAGATGGGGAAGCGAGCAATGAGCAGTTCTTC. The chain joins TRBV6-5 to TRBJ2-1; TRBD2 is a possible D gene (5 bases). The V gene lost 0 bases and the J gene lost 6 bases, with 18 bases spanning the gap. Germline V gene sequence: CDR1 MNHEY, CDR2 SVGAGI. CDR3 length: 17 amino acids.